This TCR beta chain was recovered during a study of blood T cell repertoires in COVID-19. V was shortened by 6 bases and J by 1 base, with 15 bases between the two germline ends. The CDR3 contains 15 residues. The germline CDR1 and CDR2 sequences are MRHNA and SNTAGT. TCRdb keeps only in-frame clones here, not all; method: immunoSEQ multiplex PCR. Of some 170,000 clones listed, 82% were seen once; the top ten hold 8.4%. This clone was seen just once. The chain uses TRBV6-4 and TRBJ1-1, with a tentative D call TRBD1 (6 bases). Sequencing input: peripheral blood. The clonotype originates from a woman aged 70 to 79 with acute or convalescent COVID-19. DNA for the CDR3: TGTGCCAGCAGCCCCCTGGGAGGGGGGAACACTGAAGCTTTCTTT. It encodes CASSPLGGGNTEAFF.